These 5 T cell receptor beta chains were all obtained from the same sample, sequenced in a study of shared clonotypes between healthy human individuals (dated by TCRdb to about 2020). The library relied on the immunoSEQ multiplex PCR assay. Held by TCRdb, this immuneACCESS table contains in-frame sequences only and omits some clones. Under half of the omission traces to an unresolved V gene where checked; the cause of the rest is unknown. The sample table lists more than 550,000 clones, over 60% of them with a count of one. The ten most abundant clones make up under 2% of the sample. Sequencing used memory CD4+ T cells sorted from blood. This sample's cell subset or site label indicates: CD45RA-negative fraction. The receptor source for this set is a woman in her 30s in good health.

V and J are TRBV15 and TRBJ2-7; possible D gene TRBD1, 6 bases. Deletions cut 6 bases from V and 2 bases from J, with 14 bases between. The germline CDR1 and CDR2 sequences are LNHNV and YYDKDF (reference sequence). The CDR3 extends over 14 amino acids. The chain's CDR3 is CATRGGQPAYEQYF. The DNA for the CDR3 is TGTGCCACCAGAGGGGGTCAGCCTGCCTACGAGCAGTACTTC.

The rearrangement uses TRBV6-6 and TRBJ2-5; 7 bases map to TRBD1. The CDR3 loop spans 13 amino acids. Trimming took 6 bases from V and 5 from J; bases not matched to a gene: 6. The germline CDR1 and CDR2 sequences are MNHNY and SVGAGI (reference sequence). The CDR3, as DNA: TGTGCCAGCAGCAACAGGGGCGTGGAGACCCAGTACTTC. Protein: CASSNRGVETQYF.

This chain connects TRBV29-1 to TRBJ2-3, with D possibly matching TRBD2 (6 bases). The germline V gene encodes CDR1 SQVTM and CDR2 ANQGSEA. The CDR3 loop spans 13 amino acids. V lost 6 bases and J lost 5, with 15 bases in between. DNA for the CDR3: TGCAGCGTGGCCGGGGGACCAAGAGATACGCAGTATTTT. Its translation is CSVAGGPRDTQYF.

This clone was counted a few times. This chain links TRBV2 with TRBJ1-2; D gene unclear. From germline, CDR1 is SNHLY and CDR2 FYNNEI. Trimming shortened V by 3 bases and J by 3 bases, and 5 bases separated the two germline ends. CDR3 length: 12 residues. This CDR3 reads CASSEGYYGYTF. Here the CDR3 DNA reads TGTGCCAGCAGTGAGGGGTACTATGGCTACACCTTC.

This clone was counted only a few times. A single base separates this from a much larger clone, so it may be a read error. The sample holds other DNA sequences that translate to the same CDR3. V gene TRBV5-1 combines with J gene TRBJ2-1; the match to TRBD2 covers 11 bases. Trimming removed 4 bases from V and 7 bases from J; junction bases left unmatched: 4. The CDR3 runs to 14 residues. Germline V gene lookup returns CDR1 SGHRS and CDR2 YFSETQ. CDR3 in DNA: TGCGCCAGCAGCCCCGGGACTAGCGGTAATGAGCAGTTCTTC. Its translation is CASSPGTSGNEQFF.